A single sample gave rise to the 31 T cell receptor beta chains below, sequenced in a study of technical replicates of blood from a handful of donors. Clones were read by immunoSEQ multiplex PCR, and TCRdb kept only the in-frame ones, dropping some. This table has under 70,000 clones, approximately 90% appearing once. The sequencing sample was made of PBMCs. The receptor source for this set is a human donor in good health. Some clones in this sample may be carry-over from other donors' samples.

The J gene is TRBJ2-5, the V gene TRBV30; D not certain. V was clipped by 2 bases and J by 4 bases, with 8 bases between them. CDR1 is GTSNPN, CDR2 SVGIG, per germline (reference sequence). This CDR3 contains 12 residues. The CDR3, as DNA: TGTGCCTGGAGTTATGGCACAGAGACCCAGTACTTC. This translates into CAWSYGTETQYF.

The chain combines TRBV27 with TRBJ2-2; TRBD2 matches at 14 bases. CDR3 length equals 15 residues. The germline CDR1 and CDR2 sequences are MNHEY and SMNVEV (reference sequence). Trimming removed 6 bases from V and 8 bases from J; junction bases left unmatched: 5. This CDR3 is CASRTGTSGSGELFF. CDR3 nucleotide sequence: TGTGCCAGCAGAACCGGGACTAGCGGGAGTGGGGAGCTGTTTTTT.

The V call is TRBV9, the J call TRBJ1-1, with TRBD1 as a possible D gene (5 bases). This CDR3 region has 13 residues. Per the germline V gene, CDR1 is SGDLS and CDR2 is YYNGEE. Trimming stripped 7 bases from V and 5 bases from J, with 15 bases between. The chain's CDR3 is CASGMGRRTEAFF. The CDR3 DNA reads TGTGCCAGCGGTATGGGGCGGCGGACTGAAGCTTTCTTT. Variable domain in full (rest from reference TRBV9 and TRBJ1-1): DSGVTQTPKHLITATGQRVTLRCSPRSGDLSVYWYQQSLDQGLQFLIQYYNGEERAKGNILERFSAQQFPDLHSELNLSSLELGDSALYFCASGMGRRTEAFFGQGTRLTVV.

The gene calls are TRBV27 and TRBJ1-1; 9 bases are a match to TRBD1. The CDR3 runs 18 residues. Trimming took 4 bases from V and 3 from J; bases not matched to a gene: 15. CDR1 MNHEY and CDR2 SMNVEV come from the germline V gene (reference sequence). CDR3 sequence reads: CASSSIRDRVYAHTEAFF. Here the CDR3 DNA reads TGTGCCAGCAGTTCCATTCGGGACAGGGTATATGCTCACACTGAAGCTTTCTTT.

V and J are TRBV27 and TRBJ2-2, with D unclear. The CDR3 has 14 residues. V lost 0 bases to trimming and J lost 3 bases, with 5 bases between them. Germline CDR1 is MNHEY and CDR2 is SMNVEV (reference sequence). In DNA form, the CDR3 reads TGTGCCAGCAGTTTATCGAGGCACACCGGGGAGCTGTTTTTT. Translating it yields CASSLSRHTGELFF.

This clone was recorded only once. A read error may account for a junction end that differs from germline. Distinct nucleotide sequences in the sample also encode this CDR3. CDR3 sequence: CASSQDPGTDYEQYF. CDR3 coding DNA: TGCGCTAGCAGCCAAGATCCCGGTACTGACTACGAGCAGTACTTC. This sequence joins TRBV4-1 and TRBJ2-7; unclear D gene. The germline V gene encodes CDR1 MGHRA and CDR2 YSYEKL. This CDR3 comprises 15 residues.

In this sample, this clone turned up once. CDR3 DNA sequence: TGCGCCAGCAGCCAATCACCGACGAATTCCGCGGCAAACACCATATATTTT. It codes for CASSQSPTNSAANTIYF. The chain is built from TRBV4-1 and TRBJ1-3, with D uncertain. The CDR3 consists of 17 residues. Germline-derived CDR1 and CDR2 are MGHRA and YSYEKL. The V gene lost 2 bases and the J gene lost 6 bases, with 20 bases spanning the gap.

This chain joins TRBV2 and TRBJ2-3; 8 bases align to TRBD2. The J segment lost 6 bases and the V segment lost 9 bases, leaving 11 bases of the junction unmatched. The length of the CDR3 is 14 residues. CDR1 and CDR2 (germline): SNHLY, FYNNEI. The DNA of the CDR3 is TGTGCCAGTAGCCCCGGACTAGCAGCGGATACGCAGTATTTT. Translated, it gives CASSPGLAADTQYF.

This chain joins TRBV7-2 and TRBJ2-1, with TRBD1 matching over 9 bases. The junction had 1 base not matched to a gene; V was cut back by 1 base and J by 3 bases. The CDR3 covers 15 residues. CDR1 SGHTA and CDR2 FQGNSA come from the germline V gene. CDR3 nucleotides: TGTGCCAGCAGCTTAGGGACAGGGGTCTACAATGAGCAGTTCTTC. It specifies CASSLGTGVYNEQFF.

The table lists this clone with a few counts. The chain is built from TRBV15 and TRBJ1-6; no clear D. The CDR3 is made up of 12 amino acids. Trimming cost V 5 bases and J 8 bases, with 7 bases left between them. Germline V gives CDR1 LNHNV, CDR2 YYDKDF (reference sequence). In DNA form, the CDR3 reads TGTGCCACCAGCGCGCGGTATTCACCCCTCCACTTT. Translating it yields CATSARYSPLHF.

V usage is TRBV7-9 and J usage is TRBJ2-1; 9 bases are shared with TRBD2. Germline V gives CDR1 SEHNR, CDR2 FQNEAQ (reference sequence). The CDR3 is 17 amino acids. V gave up 5 bases and J gave up 5 bases; unmatched junction bases: 13. DNA for the CDR3: TGTGCCAGCAGCCGATTGGGCCCTAGCGGGATCCACAATGAGCAGTTCTTC. This translates into CASSRLGPSGIHNEQFF. Full variable domain (rest looked up from reference TRBV7-9 and TRBJ2-1): DTGVSQNPRHKITKRGQNVTFRCDPISEHNRLYWYRQTLGQGPEFLTYFQNEAQLEKSRLLSDRFSAERPKGSFSTLEIQRTEQGDSAMYLCASSRLGPSGIHNEQFFGPGTRLTVL.

The chain recombines TRBV18 with TRBJ2-7; no clear D gene. V was pared by 0 bases and J by 2 bases, with 8 bases between. Germline V CDR1 and CDR2: KGHSH, LQKENI. The length of the CDR3 is 14 residues. CDR3 bases: TGTGCCAGCTCACCACCCAGGAATCCCTACGAGCAGTACTTC. Its protein is CASSPPRNPYEQYF.

Details on this clone: The identical CDR3 is also encoded by other nucleotide sequences in the sample. The V call is TRBV4-2, the J call TRBJ2-1; TRBD2 agrees at 8 bases. CDR3 length equals 16 residues. Trimming took 1 base from V and 0 from J; bases not matched to a gene: 2. Germline CDR1 reads LGHNA; CDR2 reads YNFKEQ. In nucleotides, the CDR3 is TGTGCCAGCAGCCAAGTAGCGGGAAGCTCCTACAATGAGCAGTTCTTC. Translating gives CASSQVAGSSYNEQFF.

The table lists this clone with a count of one. The chain carries TRBV7-3 and TRBJ2-7, with TRBD1 as a possible D gene (6 bases). The V and J ends lost 5 bases and 9 bases respectively, with 26 bases between them. Germline assignment: CDR1 SGHTA and CDR2 FQGTGA. This CDR3 spans 16 amino acids. The CDR3 bases are TGTGCCAGCAGCCCCAGGACAGTCAGAATCCATCTCGGGCAGTACTTC. It specifies CASSPRTVRIHLGQYF.

The chain carries TRBV2 and TRBJ1-2; weak D call: TRBD1 (6 bases). This CDR3 contains 13 residues. V lost 3 bases and J lost 2, with 7 bases in between. Germline CDR1 SNHLY, CDR2 FYNNEI. The CDR3 is CASSEQGNYGYTF. For the CDR3, the DNA is TGTGCCAGCAGTGAGCAGGGGAACTATGGCTACACCTTC.

This chain links TRBV7-9 with TRBJ2-1; 12 nucleotides agree with TRBD2. CDR1 SEHNR and CDR2 FQNEAQ come from the germline V gene (reference sequence). The CDR3 covers 16 residues. Trimming cost V 1 base and J 3 bases; bases outside gene matches: 1. CDR3 bases: TGTGCCAGCAGCTTAGGGACTAGCGGGAACTACAATGAGCAGTTCTTC. Protein: CASSLGTSGNYNEQFF.

The V and J genes are TRBV14 and TRBJ2-5; 10 bases align to TRBD2. With 0 bases clipped from V and 1 base from J, the junction kept 17 bases outside the gene matches. The CDR3 covers 21 residues. The germline gives CDR1 SGHDN, CDR2 FVKESK. CDR3 nucleotides: TGTGCCAGCAGCCAAGATTTGGTGAGGGGGCTAGCGGGAGAGATCCAAGAGACCCAGTACTTC. Translated: CASSQDLVRGLAGEIQETQYF.

V is TRBV2 and J is TRBJ2-7; no reliable D call. The CDR3 extends over 12 amino acids. Germline loops: CDR1 SNHLY, CDR2 FYNNEI. Trimming took off 1 base at V and 6 bases at J, with 7 bases between the two ends. The CDR3 DNA is TGTGCCAGCAGTGAAGGCCAGTCCGAGCAGTACTTC. This codes for CASSEGQSEQYF.

In nucleotides, the CDR3 is TGTGCCAGCAGGGTCCGGGACAGCACAAATCAGCCCCAGCATTTT. Its protein product is CASRVRDSTNQPQHF. V usage is TRBV6-4 and J usage is TRBJ1-5; 7 bases map to TRBD1. Germline V gene data show CDR1 as MRHNA and CDR2 as SNTAGT. The CDR3 has 15 residues. Losses at the gene ends were 6 bases for V and 4 bases for J; bases not matched to a gene: 9.

This chain uses TRBV27 with TRBJ2-1; the match to TRBD1 covers 9 bases. V trimming: 7 bases; J trimming: 5 bases; junction bases outside the gene matches: 6. The germline V gene has CDR1 MNHEY and CDR2 SMNVEV (reference sequence). The CDR3 covers 14 residues. Here the CDR3 reads CASNGQGSHNEQFF. In DNA, the CDR3 is TGTGCCAGCAATGGACAGGGGAGTCACAATGAGCAGTTCTTC.

The chain uses TRBV27 and TRBJ1-2; D is ambiguous. The CDR3 is made up of 16 amino acids. V was pared by 4 bases and J by 1 base, with 16 bases between. The germline gives CDR1 MNHEY, CDR2 SMNVEV (reference sequence). The CDR3 here is CASSSRVALYNYGYTF. In DNA form, the CDR3 reads TGTGCCAGCAGTTCCCGGGTAGCGTTGTATAACTATGGCTACACCTTC.

The chain recombines TRBV18 with TRBJ1-1, with 8 bases lining up with TRBD1. J lost 7 bases, V lost 3 bases, and 7 bases had no gene match. The CDR3 extends over 14 amino acids. Germline V gives CDR1 KGHSH, CDR2 LQKENI. Here the CDR3 reads CASSPGQGSIEAFF. CDR3 in DNA: TGTGCCAGCTCACCCGGACAGGGCTCCATTGAAGCTTTCTTT.

The rearrangement links TRBV14 to TRBJ1-2; D remains unclear. The germline gives CDR1 SGHDN, CDR2 FVKESK. The CDR3 covers 15 residues. The V gene lost 0 bases and the J gene lost 1 base, with 9 bases spanning the gap. The CDR3 reads CASSQDAGGNYGYTF. CDR3 nucleotides: TGTGCCAGCAGCCAAGACGCAGGTGGTAACTATGGCTACACCTTC.

The chain is built from TRBV5-1 and TRBJ2-5; 9 bases match TRBD2. Germline V CDR1 and CDR2: SGHRS, YFSETQ. V lost 0 bases and J lost 5; bases outside the gene matches: 11. The CDR3 is 17 amino acids. CDR3: CASSLVASGTYRETQYF. The DNA of the CDR3 is TGCGCCAGCAGCTTGGTCGCTAGCGGGACCTACAGGGAGACCCAGTACTTC.

The gene calls are TRBV7-8 and TRBJ2-7; tentatively, D is TRBD1 (5 bases). V dropped 4 bases and J dropped 5 bases, with 9 bases sitting between them. The CDR3 contains 12 residues. The germline CDR1 and CDR2 sequences are SGHVS and FQNEAQ. Here the CDR3 reads CASSSDIDEQYF. The CDR3 bases are TGTGCCAGCAGCTCGGACATCGACGAGCAGTACTTC.

The chain combines TRBV7-8 with TRBJ1-5, with 9 bases lining up with TRBD1. Trimming at V came to 1 base and at J to 5 bases, leaving 3 bases not matched to a gene. Germline V CDR1 and CDR2: SGHVS, FQNEAQ. The CDR3 has 15 residues. The CDR3 protein is CASSLEGTGYQPQHF. CDR3 DNA: TGTGCCAGCAGCTTAGAAGGGACAGGGTATCAGCCCCAGCATTTT.

The CDR3 DNA is TGCGCCAGCAGCGTCCAGGGGGCTCGCAATGAGCAGTTCTTC. It encodes CASSVQGARNEQFF. The chain links TRBV5-1 to TRBJ2-1, with 8 bases aligning to TRBD1. The CDR3 spans 14 residues. CDR1 is SGHRS, CDR2 YFSETQ, per germline. The V and J ends lost 4 bases and 6 bases, in that order; junction bases with no gene match: 6.

The V call is TRBV5-1, the J call TRBJ1-6; 7 positions agree with TRBD1. The V segment lost 4 bases and the J segment 10 bases; nucleotides outside the gene matches: 14. The CDR3 length is 16 residues. Per the germline V gene, CDR1 is SGHRS and CDR2 is YFSETQ. The CDR3 is CASSRTSGTEFSPLHF. In DNA, the CDR3 is TGCGCCAGCAGCCGAACGTCCGGGACAGAATTCTCACCCCTCCACTTT.

The CDR3 DNA is TGTGCCAGCAGCACGCAGGGGACAGATACGCAGTATTTT. Translation gives CASSTQGTDTQYF. V usage is TRBV7-3 and J usage is TRBJ2-3; a weak D match, TRBD1 (6 bases). Germline V gene data show CDR1 as SGHTA and CDR2 as FQGTGA. This CDR3 comprises 13 residues. V was shortened by 5 bases and J by 3 bases, with 9 bases between the two germline ends.

The chain links TRBV9 to TRBJ2-3; 9 bases agree with TRBD2. V was clipped by 0 bases and J by 3 bases; unmatched bases: 8. The CDR3 extends over 17 amino acids. Germline values: CDR1 SGDLS, CDR2 YYNGEE. The CDR3 here is CASSVGLAGVRTDTQYF. The CDR3 DNA follows: TGTGCCAGCAGCGTAGGTTTAGCGGGGGTCAGAACAGATACGCAGTATTTT.

The chain employs TRBV6-5 and TRBJ2-5; the match to TRBD2 covers 9 bases. The J call may be faulty, since TRBJ2-7 better matches the DNA end. CDR1 and CDR2 (germline): MNHEY, SVGAGI. The CDR3 has 15 amino acids. The CDR3 loop is CASSYLSGGGYEQYF. CDR3 coding DNA: TGTGCCAGCAGTTACCTTAGCGGGGGAGGCTACGAGCAGTACTTC.